Each of the 19 T cell receptor beta chains below was sequenced from the same sample in a study of radiotherapy plus CTLA-4 blockade in lung cancer. Generated by immunoSEQ multiplex PCR, the TCRdb table keeps only in-frame clones and is missing some. The repertoire has around 85,000 clones, more than 75% of them found once; the top ten carry 2% to 2.5%. Material: peripheral blood, obtained from a patient treated with radiotherapy plus ipilimumab. These receptors all come from a human donor with non-small cell lung cancer who had a partial response to radiotherapy plus ipilimumab.

The genes are TRBV18 and TRBJ2-5, with a tentative D call TRBD2 (6 bases). V was clipped by 1 base and J by 1 base, with 16 bases between them. The CDR3 contains 17 residues. Germline CDR1 reads KGHSH; CDR2 reads LQKENI. The CDR3, as DNA: TGTGCCAGCTCACCACGGAGGGAGAAGGGCCCCCAAGAGACCCAGTACTTC. This gives the protein CASSPRREKGPQETQYF.

This clone was counted a single time. The genes are TRBV30 and TRBJ2-7, with 7 bases that match TRBD1. Germline CDR1 reads GTSNPN; CDR2 reads SVGIG (reference sequence). CDR3 length: 14 residues. J gave up 0 bases and V 2 bases, and 4 bases lay outside the gene matches. As DNA, the CDR3 is TGTGCCTGGAGTTTAGGACAGGTCTCCTACGAGCAGTACTTC. Translation: CAWSLGQVSYEQYF.

V usage is TRBV27 and J usage is TRBJ2-5; a weak D match, TRBD1 (6 bases). The germline CDR1 and CDR2 sequences are MNHEY and SMNVEV (reference sequence). Trimming pared 2 bases from V and 5 bases from J, leaving 18 bases between. This CDR3 comprises 16 residues. The CDR3 bases are TGTGCCAGCAGTTTAGGACAGTCGGTCCCGGGGGAGACCCAGTACTTC. It yields the protein CASSLGQSVPGETQYF.

The rearrangement joins TRBV7-9 to TRBJ2-2, with D tentatively TRBD1 (6 bases). The CDR3 is made up of 14 amino acids. Between the trimmed V and J ends, which lost 5 bases and 6 bases, there was a span of 13 bases. CDR1 SEHNR and CDR2 FQNEAQ come from the germline V gene (reference sequence). This chain's CDR3 is CASSHYRVSGELFF. The CDR3 nucleotides read TGTGCCAGCAGCCACTACAGGGTTTCCGGGGAGCTGTTTTTT.

V is TRBV6-5 and J is TRBJ2-1; perhaps TRBD2 as D (5 bases). The CDR3 is 13 amino acids. Germline V CDR1 and CDR2: MNHEY, SVGAGI. V was clipped by 6 bases and J by 8 bases, with 14 bases between them. CDR3 coding DNA: TGTGCCAGCAGGAAACTAGGAATATATGAGCAGTTCTTC. Its translation: CASRKLGIYEQFF.

The chain combines TRBV30 with TRBJ1-2; D remains ambiguous. The CDR3 totals 12 residues. V was pared by 4 bases and J by 4 bases, with 10 bases between. Germline CDR1 reads GTSNPN; CDR2 reads SVGIG (reference sequence). For the CDR3, the DNA is TGTGCCTGGAATGCAGGCCCCTATGGCTACACCTTC. This translates into CAWNAGPYGYTF.

The chain is built from TRBV6-5 and TRBJ1-1; a possible D gene is TRBD1 (5 bases). The V end was cut by 5 bases, the J end by 7 bases, with 14 bases between. CDR1 and CDR2 (germline): MNHEY, SVGAGI. The CDR3 spans 13 residues. The CDR3 here is CASSELAGNEAFF. In nucleotides, the CDR3 is TGTGCCAGCAGTGAACTTGCAGGGAATGAAGCTTTCTTT.

This rearrangement joins TRBV18 to TRBJ1-6; the match to TRBD1 covers 8 bases. Germline V gives CDR1 KGHSH, CDR2 LQKENI. V was clipped by 4 bases and J by 9 bases; unmatched bases: 2. The CDR3 runs 13 residues. CDR3 DNA: TGTGCCAGCTCACTGGACAGGGTTTCACCCCTCCACTTT. Its translation: CASSLDRVSPLHF. The full variable domain, its missing parts supplied by reference TRBV18 and TRBJ1-6, is NAGVMQNPRHLVRRRGQEARLRCSPMKGHSHVYWYRQLPEEGLKFMVYLQKENIIDESGMPKERFSAEFPKEGPSILRIQQVVRGDSAAYFCASSLDRVSPLHFGNGTRLTVT.

The CDR3 region is CASSLGSGANEQFF. CDR3 bases: TGTGCCAGCAGCTTGGGGAGCGGGGCCAATGAGCAGTTCTTC. V is TRBV5-4 and J is TRBJ2-1; 7 nucleotides match TRBD2. Germline assignment: CDR1 SGHNT and CDR2 YYREEE (reference sequence). The CDR3 runs to 14 residues. J was trimmed by 6 bases and V by 0 bases; bases with no gene match: 3.

This clone was observed a few times. The chain couples TRBV7-9 to TRBJ1-4, with TRBD1 as a possible D gene (6 bases). The germline gives CDR1 SEHNR, CDR2 FQNEAQ (reference sequence). With 2 bases removed from V and 4 bases from J, the gap between germline ends came to 8 bases. The CDR3 sequence is 14 residues long. DNA for the CDR3: TGTGCCAGCAGCTTAACCAGGGGTAATGAAAAACTGTTTTTT. The encoded protein is CASSLTRGNEKLFF.

The V gene is TRBV19, the J gene TRBJ1-1; the D is unclear. The V end lost 6 bases, the J end lost 1 base, and 6 bases lay between the germline ends. The CDR3 runs 12 residues. Germline CDR1 and CDR2: LNHDA and SQIVND (reference sequence). The CDR3 DNA sequence: TGTGCCAGTAGAGGGAGGAACACTGAAGCTTTCTTT. This gives the protein CASRGRNTEAFF.

The chain recombines TRBV2 with TRBJ2-1, with 8 bases fitting TRBD2. The CDR3 covers 14 residues. From germline, CDR1 is SNHLY and CDR2 FYNNEI. Trimming at V came to 0 bases and at J to 9 bases, leaving 4 bases not matched to a gene. The CDR3 DNA sequence: TGTGCCAGCAGTGAAGCGCTTCGGGGGGGTGAGCAGTTCTTC. Residues: CASSEALRGGEQFF.

This chain uses TRBV27 with TRBJ2-7; 13 bases map to TRBD2. CDR1 and CDR2 from the germline V gene are MNHEY and SMNVEV (reference sequence). This CDR3 is built from 15 residues. Losses at the gene ends were 4 bases for V and 6 bases for J; bases not matched to a gene: 6. DNA of the CDR3: TGTGCCAGCAGTTCCCTCCGACTAGCGGGAGGCGAGCAGTACTTC. Translation gives CASSSLRLAGGEQYF.

The V and J genes are TRBV10-3 and TRBJ1-5; tentative D call: TRBD1 (6 bases). From germline, CDR1 is ENHRY and CDR2 SYGVKD. The germline V and J ends were trimmed by 0 bases and 1 base, with 13 bases remaining between them. This CDR3 contains 17 residues. The CDR3, as DNA: TGTGCCATCAGTGAGTCTTCCGGGACATTCAGCAATCAGCCCCAGCATTTT. Translating it yields CAISESSGTFSNQPQHF.

The chain carries TRBV7-8 and TRBJ1-6; 8 nucleotides line up with TRBD1. V shed 6 bases, J shed 9 bases, and the junction held 10 bases outside the gene matches. This CDR3 region has 15 residues. Germline CDR1 reads SGHVS; CDR2 reads FQNEAQ. The chain's CDR3 is CASRPGQGSSSPLHF. CDR3 in DNA: TGTGCCAGCAGACCCGGACAGGGAAGTAGTTCACCCCTCCACTTT.

The CDR3 bases are TGTGCCTGGAGTGTCCGGGCGGGCGGCTACACCTTC. Protein product: CAWSVRAGGYTF. V and J are TRBV30 and TRBJ1-2; D is uncertain. The V end was cut by 0 bases, the J end by 8 bases, with 10 bases between. The CDR3 contains 12 residues. CDR1 is GTSNPN and CDR2 is SVGIG in the germline V gene (reference sequence). The full variable domain, in which reference TRBV30 and TRBJ1-2 provide the parts outside the CDR3, is SQTIHQWPATLVQPVGSPLSLECTVEGTSNPNLYWYRQAAGRGLQLLFYSVGIGQISSEVPQNLSASRPQDRQFILSSKKLLLSDSGFYLCAWSVRAGGYTFGSGTRLTVV.

This clone was recorded once. The gene calls are TRBV25-1 and TRBJ1-1, with TRBD1 matching over 11 bases. V shed 2 bases and J 6 bases; nucleotides not matched to a gene: 8. The CDR3 spans 16 residues. In germline, CDR1 is MGHDK, CDR2 SYGVNS. The CDR3 loop reads CASSEGGTGGRAEAFF. The CDR3 nucleotides read TGTGCCAGCAGTGAAGGAGGGACAGGGGGACGGGCTGAAGCTTTCTTT.

V is TRBV19 and J is TRBJ2-7, with 10 bases matching TRBD2. Per the germline V gene, CDR1 is LNHDA and CDR2 is SQIVND (reference sequence). V gave up 5 bases and J gave up 4 bases; unmatched junction bases: 5. The CDR3 runs 14 residues. CDR3 amino acids: CASSDSGRRYEQYF. As DNA, the CDR3 is TGTGCCAGTAGTGATAGCGGGAGGAGGTACGAGCAGTACTTC.

V is TRBV28 and J is TRBJ2-7, with 8 positions matching TRBD1. Germline CDR1 MDHEN, CDR2 SYDVKM. This CDR3 is 15 amino acids long. J lost 7 bases, V lost 1 base, and 9 bases had no gene match. The CDR3, as DNA: TGTGCCAGCAGTTTATCTGGGCAGGGGGCTCAAGAGCAGTACTTC. It translates to CASSLSGQGAQEQYF.